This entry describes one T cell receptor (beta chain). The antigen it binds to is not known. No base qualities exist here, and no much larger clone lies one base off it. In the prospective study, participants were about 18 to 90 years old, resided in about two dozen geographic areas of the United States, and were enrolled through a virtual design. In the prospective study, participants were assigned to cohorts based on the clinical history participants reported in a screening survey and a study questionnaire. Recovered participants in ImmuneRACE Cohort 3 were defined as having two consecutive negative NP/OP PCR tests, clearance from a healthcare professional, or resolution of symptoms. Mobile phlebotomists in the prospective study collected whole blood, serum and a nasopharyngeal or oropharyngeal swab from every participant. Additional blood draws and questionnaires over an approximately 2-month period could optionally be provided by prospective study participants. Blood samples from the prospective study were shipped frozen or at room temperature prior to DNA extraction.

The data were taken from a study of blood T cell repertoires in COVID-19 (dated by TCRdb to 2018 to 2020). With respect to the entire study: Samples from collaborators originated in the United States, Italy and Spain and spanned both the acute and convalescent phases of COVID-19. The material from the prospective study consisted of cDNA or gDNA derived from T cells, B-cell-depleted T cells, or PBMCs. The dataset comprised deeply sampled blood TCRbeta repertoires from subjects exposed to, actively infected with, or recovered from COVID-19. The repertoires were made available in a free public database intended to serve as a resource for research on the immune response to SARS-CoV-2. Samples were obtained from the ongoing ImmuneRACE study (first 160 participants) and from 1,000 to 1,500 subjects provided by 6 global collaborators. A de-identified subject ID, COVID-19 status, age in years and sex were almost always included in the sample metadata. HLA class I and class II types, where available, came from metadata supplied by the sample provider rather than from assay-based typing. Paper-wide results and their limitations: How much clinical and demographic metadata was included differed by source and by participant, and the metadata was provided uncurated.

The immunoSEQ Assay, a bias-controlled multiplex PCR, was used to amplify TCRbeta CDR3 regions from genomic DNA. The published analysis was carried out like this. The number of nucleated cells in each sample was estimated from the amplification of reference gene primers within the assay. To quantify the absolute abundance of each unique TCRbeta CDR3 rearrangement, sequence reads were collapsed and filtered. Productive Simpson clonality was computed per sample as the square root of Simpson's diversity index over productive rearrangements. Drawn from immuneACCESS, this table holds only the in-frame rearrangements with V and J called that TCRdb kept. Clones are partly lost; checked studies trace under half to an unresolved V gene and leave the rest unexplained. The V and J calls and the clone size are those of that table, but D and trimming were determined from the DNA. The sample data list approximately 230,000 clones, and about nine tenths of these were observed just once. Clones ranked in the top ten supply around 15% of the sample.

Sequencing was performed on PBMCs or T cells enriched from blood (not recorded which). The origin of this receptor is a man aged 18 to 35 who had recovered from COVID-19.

CDR3 reads: CASSLQDGEQYF. Here is the DNA: TGTGCCAGCAGCTTACAAGACGGAGAACAGTACTTC. The V gene is TRBV7-6 and the J gene is TRBJ2-7; confidence is insufficient to name the D gene. V gives up 2 bases and J gives up 10 bases, and the segment between their germline ends measures 12 bases. CDR1 and CDR2 were assigned from the germline V gene as SGHVS and FNYEAQ. The CDR3 holds 12 amino acids from the cysteine to the phenylalanine. Only CDR3 DNA remains: 36 bases, in frame from the first base.